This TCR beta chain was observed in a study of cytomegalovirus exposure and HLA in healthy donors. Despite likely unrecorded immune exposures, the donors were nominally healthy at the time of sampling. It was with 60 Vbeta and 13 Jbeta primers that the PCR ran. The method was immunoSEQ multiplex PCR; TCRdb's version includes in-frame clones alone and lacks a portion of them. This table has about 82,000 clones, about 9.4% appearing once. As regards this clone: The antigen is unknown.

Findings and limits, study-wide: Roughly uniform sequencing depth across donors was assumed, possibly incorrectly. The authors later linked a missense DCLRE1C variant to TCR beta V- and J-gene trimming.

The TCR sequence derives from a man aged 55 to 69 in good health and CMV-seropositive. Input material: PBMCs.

CDR3: CASSQAVSGVNEQFF. In DNA, the CDR3 is TGCGCCAGCAGCCAAGCCGTCTCGGGAGTGAATGAGCAGTTCTTC. The genes are TRBV4-1 and TRBJ2-1, with D possibly TRBD2 on 6 matching bases. This CDR3 comprises 15 residues. CDR1 and CDR2 from the germline V gene are MGHRA and YSYEKL. V lost 1 base, J lost 7 bases, and 14 bases lay in between.